This T cell receptor beta chain appears in the sequencing data of a study of shared clonotypes between healthy human individuals. Concerning this clone itself: A read error may explain this, as a much larger clone is one base away. The sample contains more than one DNA sequence encoding this CDR3.

Using immunoSEQ multiplex PCR, the repertoire was profiled, and TCRdb retains in-frame clones only, with some absent. Of about 700,000 clones listed, 92% are singletons. The CDR3 has 14 amino acids. Germline V gene data show CDR1 as SEHNR and CDR2 as FQNEAQ (reference sequence). Naive CD8 populations comprised CD45RO-negative cells positively selected for CCR7, excluding terminally differentiated effector memory CD45RA+ cells. This clonotype was sampled from a man aged 25-45 years in good health. J is TRBJ2-7 and V is TRBV7-9; D call uncertain. Sequencing used naive CD8+ T cells sorted from blood. In DNA form, the CDR3 reads TGTGCCAGCAGCTTAGGCAGTTCTCCCTATGAGCAGTACTTC. This sequence encodes CASSLGSSPYEQYF.